One sample yielded the 27 T cell receptor beta chains listed below, sequenced in a study of beta chain features in type 1 diabetes. These TCRs' antigens remain unknown. Study findings and constraints: Moderate yet significant TCRB CDR3 shortening was seen in Type 1 diabetes patients in all four CD4+ subsets.

Of the isolated RNA, all was reverse transcribed, and so the sequenced material was expressed TCRB transcripts. TCRdb's copy holds only in-frame clones and misses some; the assay was immunoSEQ multiplex PCR. The sample holds more than 550,000 clones, around 15% seen once. Sequencing was performed on naive CD4+ T cells from blood. The origin of the receptors is a man younger than 35 with type 1 diabetes.

V usage is TRBV25-1 and J usage is TRBJ2-7; D is unclear. Trimming left V 3 bases short and J 3 bases short, with 9 bases between. CDR3 length equals 13 residues. Per the germline V gene, CDR1 is MGHDK and CDR2 is SYGVNS. CDR3 nucleotide sequence: TGTGCCAGCAGTGATGAGATAGGCTACGAGCAGTACTTC. This sequence encodes CASSDEIGYEQYF.

The chain carries TRBV19 and TRBJ1-5; TRBD1 matches at 7 bases. The germline gives CDR1 LNHDA, CDR2 SQIVND (reference sequence). V dropped 4 bases and J dropped 1; count of bases not matched to a gene: 10. The CDR3 contains 17 residues. The CDR3 sequence: CASSTNPQGGSNQPQHF. The CDR3 coding sequence is TGTGCCAGTAGTACCAACCCTCAGGGGGGCAGCAATCAGCCCCAGCATTTT.

The chain recombines TRBV7-2 with TRBJ2-7; maybe TRBD1 (5 bases). Germline V CDR1 and CDR2: SGHTA, FQGNSA. This CDR3 is built from 12 residues. Trimming took 5 bases from V and 4 from J, leaving 9 bases between them. The DNA of the CDR3 is TGTGCCAGCAGCCCAGGGCAGTACGAGCAGTACTTC. Its translation: CASSPGQYEQYF.

This clone was counted a few times. V is TRBV5-1 and J is TRBJ2-7; a weak D match, TRBD2 (5 bases). Trimming took off 0 bases at V and 2 bases at J, with 9 bases between the two ends. The V gene's germline CDR1 is SGHRS and CDR2 YFSETQ. The CDR3 is made up of 14 amino acids. DNA of the CDR3: TGCGCCAGCAGCTTGGCTAGCAGTACCTACGAGCAGTACTTC. Encoded protein: CASSLASSTYEQYF.

In this sample, this clone turned up a few times. This chain joins TRBV10-3 and TRBJ1-1; D is unclear. Trimming shortened V by 6 bases and J by 4 bases, and 15 bases separated the two germline ends. CDR1 and CDR2 (germline): ENHRY, SYGVKD. The CDR3 extends over 14 amino acids. Here the CDR3 reads CAISLKTAGTEAFF. DNA of the CDR3: TGTGCCATCAGCCTTAAGACGGCGGGCACTGAAGCTTTCTTT.

CDR3 in DNA: TGTGCCAGCGGTCCCTCAGGATTCTACGAGCAGTACTTC. Translation gives CASGPSGFYEQYF. This chain uses TRBV28 with TRBJ2-7; unclear D gene. Germline V gene data show CDR1 as MDHEN and CDR2 as SYDVKM. This CDR3 is built from 13 residues. V shed 8 bases and J shed 3 bases, with 14 bases lying between them.

This clone appeared a few times. V is TRBV5-4 and J is TRBJ2-7; TRBD2 matches 12 bases. The CDR3 length is 16 residues. The V gene's germline CDR1 is SGHNT and CDR2 YYREEE (reference sequence). The V and J ends lost 3 bases and 6 bases, in that order; junction bases with no gene match: 10. The CDR3 loop is CASSYQGLAGFLEQYF. The CDR3 DNA reads TGTGCCAGCAGCTACCAAGGACTAGCGGGATTTCTCGAGCAGTACTTC.

V and J are TRBV18 and TRBJ1-2; no clear D. The CDR3 has 13 amino acids. V was trimmed by 2 bases and J by 5 bases, leaving 9 bases between them. Germline CDR1 reads KGHSH; CDR2 reads LQKENI. Here the CDR3 reads CASSPGDRYGYTF. The CDR3 nucleotides are TGTGCCAGCTCACCAGGCGACCGATATGGCTACACCTTC.

This clone was seen a handful of times. The chain recombines TRBV5-1 with TRBJ2-1; D unclear. CDR1 SGHRS and CDR2 YFSETQ come from the germline V gene. The CDR3 has 13 residues. V shed 4 bases and J shed 7 bases, with 12 bases lying between them. As DNA, the CDR3 is TGCGCCAGCAGCCTCAATCTAGGGAATGAGCAGTTCTTC. Translating it yields CASSLNLGNEQFF.

This clone was seen only a few times. The gene calls are TRBV7-9 and TRBJ2-3, with 8 nucleotides matching TRBD2. The germline CDR1 and CDR2 sequences are SEHNR and FQNEAQ (reference sequence). The CDR3 has 14 residues. The junction had 4 bases not matched to a gene; V was cut back by 5 bases and J by 3 bases. The CDR3 loop is CASSLGGRTDTQYF. CDR3 sequence (DNA): TGTGCCAGCAGCCTCGGCGGGAGGACAGATACGCAGTATTTT.

The chain employs TRBV2 and TRBJ2-5; tentatively, D is TRBD2 (6 bases). The V end was cut by 10 bases, the J end by 5 bases, with 11 bases between. The length of the CDR3 is 11 residues. Germline CDR1 and CDR2: SNHLY and FYNNEI. The CDR3 DNA reads as TGTGCCACCGGACTAACTGAGACCCAGTACTTC. Its protein is CATGLTETQYF.

The V and J genes are TRBV5-1 and TRBJ2-6, with D uncertain. The CDR3 has 22 amino acids. The germline gives CDR1 SGHRS, CDR2 YFSETQ. The ends were cut back, 1 base at V and 0 bases at J, with 26 bases in the middle. CDR3 DNA: TGCGCCAGCAGCTTGATGAGCAGGTTCCGCGCTTTGCCTTTCTCTGGGGCCAACGTCCTGACTTTC. Encoded protein: CASSLMSRFRALPFSGANVLTF.

This clone was counted a few times. The chain links TRBV5-4 to TRBJ2-5; 10 nucleotides line up with TRBD2. Germline V CDR1 and CDR2: SGHNT, YYREEE (reference sequence). V lost 4 bases and J lost 4; bases outside the gene matches: 4. CDR3 length: 14 residues. The CDR3 nucleotides are TGTGCCAGCAGCCCGGGACTAGCGAGAGAGACCCAGTACTTC. Protein product: CASSPGLARETQYF.

This chain uses TRBV5-1 with TRBJ2-1, with 8 bases fitting TRBD2. The CDR3 contains 16 residues. Looked up from germline, CDR1 is SGHRS and CDR2 is YFSETQ. The J segment lost 5 bases and the V segment lost 1 base, leaving 8 bases of the junction unmatched. The CDR3 region is CASSLRPAGDNNEQFF. CDR3 nucleotides: TGCGCCAGCAGCTTGAGACCAGCGGGGGATAACAATGAGCAGTTCTTC.

The chain uses TRBV4-1 and TRBJ1-4; 8 nucleotides agree with TRBD1. Germline V gene lookup returns CDR1 MGHRA and CDR2 YSYEKL. The CDR3 totals 16 residues. J lost 11 bases, V lost 3 bases, and 14 bases had no gene match. In DNA form, the CDR3 reads TGCGCCAGCAGCCAGCCAACCAGGGGGCGCTTGGAGAAACTGTTTTTT. Translated: CASSQPTRGRLEKLFF.

V is TRBV9 and J is TRBJ2-3; the D is unclear. The CDR3 is 14 residues long. Germline CDR1 SGDLS, CDR2 YYNGEE. V gave up 0 bases and J gave up 1 base, with 6 bases separating them. The CDR3, as DNA: TGTGCCAGCAGCGTAGGGTACGGCACAGATACGCAGTATTTT. As protein: CASSVGYGTDTQYF.

This clone was observed a handful of times. This sequence joins TRBV5-1 and TRBJ2-6; D is uncertain. Per germline, CDR1 SGHRS and CDR2 YFSETQ. Trimming removed 0 bases from V and 4 bases from J, with 8 bases in between. The CDR3 has 15 residues. This CDR3 is CASSLEEAGANVLTF. The CDR3 DNA is TGCGCCAGCAGCTTGGAGGAAGCGGGGGCCAACGTCCTGACTTTC.

This chain connects TRBV2 to TRBJ1-1, with D hard to call. The germline V and J ends were trimmed by 6 bases and 1 base, with 9 bases remaining between them. Germline CDR1 reads SNHLY; CDR2 reads FYNNEI. This CDR3 has 13 amino acids. CDR3 nucleotide sequence: TGTGCCAGCAGACGGTCGGAGAACACTGAAGCTTTCTTT. Protein sequence: CASRRSENTEAFF.

In its sample, this clone was seen a few times. This same CDR3 is encoded by further DNA sequences in the sample. This chain uses TRBV5-1 with TRBJ2-1; D not certain. The V end lost 0 bases, the J end lost 6 bases, and 7 bases lay between the germline ends. Germline V gives CDR1 SGHRS, CDR2 YFSETQ. The CDR3 loop spans 13 amino acids. As DNA, the CDR3 is TGCGCCAGCAGCTTGGTCCCCGGCAATGAGCAGTTCTTC. Translation: CASSLVPGNEQFF.

This chain uses TRBV29-1 with TRBJ2-1; 8 nucleotides match TRBD2. The CDR3 sequence is 12 residues long. Trimming at V came to 6 bases and at J to 7 bases, leaving 5 bases not matched to a gene. CDR1 is SQVTM and CDR2 is ANQGSEA in the germline V gene. CDR3 nucleotides: TGCAGCGTGGGACTAGGGTGGAATGAGCAGTTCTTC. Translating it yields CSVGLGWNEQFF.

Only a few counts were recorded for this clone. The chain is built from TRBV27 and TRBJ2-1; TRBD1 is a possible D gene (6 bases). There are 15 residues in the CDR3. From germline, CDR1 is MNHEY and CDR2 SMNVEV (reference sequence). V shed 5 bases and J shed 3 bases, with 14 bases lying between them. The CDR3 DNA sequence: TGTGCCAGCAGTGCCCGAGGGGGTAGCTACAATGAGCAGTTCTTC. It encodes CASSARGGSYNEQFF.

This chain connects TRBV14 to TRBJ2-1, with D maybe TRBD1 (5 bases). The CDR3 extends over 15 amino acids. With 8 bases removed from V and 6 bases from J, the gap between germline ends came to 20 bases. The germline V gene encodes CDR1 SGHDN and CDR2 FVKESK. The CDR3, as DNA: TGTGCCAGCGGTCGTGGGGCAGGAAGAGGCAATGAGCAGTTCTTC. Residues: CASGRGAGRGNEQFF.

The rearrangement uses TRBV5-4 and TRBJ2-2; 8 bases are a match to TRBD1. The CDR3 contains 16 residues. Germline V gene lookup returns CDR1 SGHNT and CDR2 YYREEE (reference sequence). V was pared by 4 bases and J by 0 bases, with 5 bases of the junction left unmatched. The CDR3 spells CASSPGQGANTGELFF. The CDR3 DNA reads as TGTGCCAGCAGCCCCGGACAGGGAGCGAACACCGGGGAGCTGTTTTTT.

The chain employs TRBV2 and TRBJ1-1; D is undetermined. The CDR3 sequence is 16 residues long. The germline V gene encodes CDR1 SNHLY and CDR2 FYNNEI. The V and J ends lost 4 bases and 0 bases respectively, with 15 bases between them. The CDR3 nucleotides are TGTGCCAGCAGTGTTCGGGGTTACCATGTGAACACTGAAGCTTTCTTT. It encodes CASSVRGYHVNTEAFF.

The V call is TRBV7-9, the J call TRBJ2-7; D is ambiguous. Germline CDR1 reads SEHNR; CDR2 reads FQNEAQ (reference sequence). This CDR3 comprises 15 residues. Trimming shortened V by 5 bases and J by 2 bases, and 16 bases separated the two germline ends. The CDR3 region has the DNA TGTGCCAGCAGCGCAAATGGTTCCCTAACCTACGAGCAGTACTTC. Residues: CASSANGSLTYEQYF.

The gene calls are TRBV9 and TRBJ2-5; the D gene is possibly TRBD2 (5 bases). V was clipped by 0 bases and J by 2 bases, with 11 bases between them. The length of the CDR3 is 15 residues. CDR1 is SGDLS and CDR2 is YYNGEE in the germline V gene. The CDR3 is CASSVASRTQETQYF. The DNA of the CDR3 is TGTGCCAGCAGCGTAGCGTCGCGGACTCAAGAGACCCAGTACTTC.

This clone came up a few times. The chain links TRBV29-1 to TRBJ2-2; 8 nucleotides match TRBD1. The CDR3 has 13 amino acids. V shed 0 bases and J 7 bases; nucleotides not matched to a gene: 1. Germline V CDR1 and CDR2: SQVTM, ANQGSEA. CDR3 region: CSVEDRGHGELFF. CDR3 DNA sequence: TGCAGCGTTGAAGACAGGGGGCACGGGGAGCTGTTTTTT.